This paragraph covers one T cell receptor (beta chain) sequence. The target of this receptor is not known. No clone much larger than this one lies a single base away; base qualities are absent. There are 14 amino acids in the CDR3, from cysteine to phenylalanine inclusive. Only the CDR3 region is kept as DNA, spanning 42 bases read in frame from base 1. The germline V gene (reference sequence) yields MNHNY for CDR1 and SVGAGI for CDR2. V loses 6 bases, J loses 6 bases, and the germline ends lie 15 bases apart. RNA was extracted using the RNeasy kit, and roughly 0.5 to 1 microgram was reverse transcribed with random hexamers. TCR beta CDR3 regions were amplified with the immunoSEQ multiplex PCR assay covering 54 Vbeta and 13 Jbeta segments. PCR amplification bias was corrected using a synthetic template baseline for primer optimization and computational correction. The authors' pipeline ran thus. Only productive sequences were kept, with reads annotated to V, D and J genes according to IMGT and analyzed in immunoSEQ Analyzer. To calculate clonality, Shannon entropy was normalized by log2 of the number of productive unique sequences and then subtracted from one. Public and private clones were assessed among the 100 most prevalent clones of each patient and control. Clones were defined as Susac-specific if absent from the healthy and MS cohorts, from more than 900 published viral clones and from other ImmuneACCESS disease sequences. TCRdb handled the public reads itself, with Q25 trimming in fastp and clone calling in MiXCR, and kept productive beta chains. Merged by CDR3 protein, the rows form single entries marked with the most common genes and DNA. The authors' filters were not applied to this entry. The sample table records 120,000 or so distinct CDR3 sequences; around 94% of these occur just once. The top ten clones comprise 0.21% of the sample.

This entry comes from a study of CD8 T cells in Susac syndrome (dated by TCRdb to the late 2010s). About the investigation overall: Among the Susac syndrome patients who were sequenced, clinically active disease was present in 5 or 6 and clinical remission was observed in roughly 8. At blood withdrawal, Susac syndrome patients were therapy-naive, treated with corticosteroids (with IVIg additionally given to some), or treated with IVIg alone. Whether CD8+ T cell activation and differentiation in Susac syndrome was antigen driven was tested using repertoire sequencing. The clonality of the CD8+ T cell repertoire was compared across 12 healthy donors, some 14 Susac syndrome patients and 15 multiple sclerosis patients.

Peripheral blood CD8+ and CD4+ T cells from healthy donors, Susac syndrome patients and multiple sclerosis patients were profiled using high-throughput TCR beta sequencing. The Susac syndrome patients fulfilled recently defined diagnostic criteria for definite or probable disease. CD8+ TEMRA cells were enriched by FACS, while bulk CD8+ and CD4+ T cells were purified by magnetic negative isolation. Blood was drawn into EDTA tubes, processed within 24 hours, and PBMCs were isolated by density gradient centrifugation. PBMCs intended for TCR sequencing were frozen in liquid nitrogen and were later thawed in a 37 degrees C water bath. The sorted or isolated CD4+, CD8+ and CD8+ TEMRA cells reached a purity of at least 90%. Beyond this particular receptor, the publication reports: Approximately 17 and five Susac-specific public clones were found in the total CD8+ and CD8+ TEMRA repertoires, respectively. Clonal expansion was seen in Susac syndrome CD8+ repertoires, peaking in CD8+ TEMRA cells and being greater in clinically active patients than in remitting ones. The number of individuals in the TCR sequencing and HLA analysis was recognized as being relatively small.

What was sequenced was CD8+ T cells from PBMCs. The receptor chain draws on TRBV6-6 and TRBJ2-1; the D gene is perhaps TRBD2, on 5 matching bases. The receptor comes from a human donor with Susac syndrome. CDR3 loop: CASSLSASGNEQFF. The DNA is TGTGCCAGCAGCCTCTCCGCCAGCGGCAATGAGCAGTTCTTC.